This TCR beta chain was found in a study of T cells after yellow fever vaccination. From the 5' RACE reads, TCRdb called clonotypes with MiXCR, one entry per CDR3 protein. The sample lists under 200,000 distinct CDR3 sequences, 5.5% to 7.5% occurring once. This clonotype was counted ten times or more. The CDR3 contains 17 residues. Germline-derived CDR1 and CDR2 are SNHLY and FYNNEI. The V and J ends lost 5 bases and 5 bases, in that order; junction bases with no gene match: 11. The rearrangement links TRBV2 to TRBJ2-2; 10 bases match TRBD2. Sequences were derived from CD4+ T cells sorted from PBMCs, sampled 5 to 6 days after the first yellow fever vaccination. This receptor was identified in a man between 18 and 35 years old who received the YFV17D yellow fever vaccine. The CDR3 coding sequence is TGTGCCAGCAGTCGGGAGCGGGGGGGCCTTATAACCGGGGAGCTGTTTTTT. Protein product: CASSRERGGLITGELFF.